These 14 T cell receptor beta chains originate from one sample sequenced in a study of CD8 T cells in ankylosing spondylitis. TCRdb reanalysed the 5' RACE reads using MiXCR and keeps one entry per CDR3 protein. The data contain tens of thousands of distinct CDR3 sequences, 5.3% of them singletons. Sequenced: blood, either unsorted or a sorted T cell fraction (not recorded which). These receptors originate from a male donor with ankylosing spondylitis or in good health (not recorded which).

This clonotype was detected ten times or more. J is TRBJ2-3 and V is TRBV15; 12 bases are shared with TRBD2. J was trimmed by 3 bases and V by 0 bases; bases with no gene match: 4. CDR3 length: 17 amino acids. Per germline, CDR1 LNHNV and CDR2 YYDKDF (reference sequence). The CDR3 here is CATSRDLAGGPTDTQYF. The CDR3 nucleotides are TGTGCCACCAGCAGAGATCTAGCGGGGGGGCCGACAGATACGCAGTATTTT.

This clonotype was observed at least ten times. The chain has TRBV25-1 and TRBJ2-1; D is perhaps TRBD2 (5 bases). V lost 6 bases and J 7 bases, leaving 10 bases between the germline ends. The CDR3 has 12 residues. Germline CDR1 reads MGHDK; CDR2 reads SYGVNS. CDR3 sequence: CASSPPGNEQFF. For the CDR3, the DNA is TGTGCCAGCAGCCCACCGGGAAATGAGCAGTTCTTC. The whole variable domain, filled in from reference TRBV25-1 and TRBJ2-1, reads EADIYQTPRYLVIGTGKKITLECSQTMGHDKMYWYQQDPGMELHLIHYSYGVNSTEKGDLSSESTVSRIRTEHFPLTLESARPSHTSQYLCASSPPGNEQFFGPGTRLTVL.

In this sample, this clonotype is medium-sized. The chain combines TRBV5-1 with TRBJ2-2; D gene uncertain. Germline lookup yields CDR1 SGHRS and CDR2 YFSETQ. Trimming left V 4 bases short and J 1 base short, with 2 bases between. CDR3 size: 12 residues. CDR3 bases: TGCGCCAGCAGCGAGAACACCGGGGAGCTGTTTTTT. The encoded protein is CASSENTGELFF.

This clonotype was counted at least ten times. V and J are TRBV6-2 or TRBV6-3 and TRBJ2-3; D is perhaps TRBD2 (6 bases). V was pared by 11 bases and J by 6 bases, with 12 bases between. Germline V gene data show CDR1 as MNHEY and CDR2 as SVGEGT. CDR3 length: 11 residues. The CDR3 reads CASLRGDTQYF. DNA for the CDR3: TGTGCCTCACTACGGGGGGATACGCAGTATTTT.

Many counts were recorded for this clonotype. The chain links TRBV6-1 to TRBJ1-4; no clear D. Germline loops: CDR1 MNHNS, CDR2 SASEGT. Trimming shortened V by 6 bases and J by 1 base, and 21 bases separated the two germline ends. The length of the CDR3 is 18 residues. As DNA, the CDR3 is TGTGCCAGCAGGGGAGGAGTGCTCGGGTCGGAAACTAATGAAAAACTGTTTTTT. Translating it yields CASRGGVLGSETNEKLFF.

At least ten counts were recorded for this clonotype. This chain connects TRBV29-1 to TRBJ1-3, with unresolved D. Germline V lookup: CDR1 SQVTM, CDR2 ANQGSEA. The CDR3 is made up of 11 amino acids. Trimming removed 7 bases at V and 4 bases at J, with 8 bases between. The chain's CDR3 is CSAGGGNTIYF. For the CDR3, the DNA is TGCAGCGCCGGAGGGGGAAACACCATATATTTT.

At least ten counts were recorded for this clonotype. The chain recombines TRBV4-2 with TRBJ2-3, with unresolved D. The CDR3 runs to 15 residues. Trimming cost V 3 bases and J 7 bases, with 17 bases left between them. The germline V gene encodes CDR1 LGHNA and CDR2 YNFKEQ. The CDR3 coding sequence is TGTGCCAGCAGCCAGGTGATAGCAGAGGTAAATACGCAGTATTTT. The encoded protein is CASSQVIAEVNTQYF.

At least ten counts were recorded for this clonotype. This chain uses TRBV2 with TRBJ1-2, with 10 bases lining up with TRBD1. The trim removed 4 bases at V and 4 bases at J, leaving 9 bases unmatched. The CDR3 is 16 amino acids. Germline lookup yields CDR1 SNHLY and CDR2 FYNNEI. In DNA form, the CDR3 reads TGTGCCAGCAGTGGGACAGGGGGGATGTTCGGCTATGGCTACACCTTC. Translating gives CASSGTGGMFGYGYTF.

This clonotype was seen many times. The chain employs TRBV5-1 and TRBJ2-1; TRBD1 is a possible D gene (6 bases). CDR3 length equals 13 residues. The V end lost 4 bases, the J end lost 7 bases, and 12 bases lay between the germline ends. Germline CDR1 and CDR2: SGHRS and YFSETQ. CDR3 region: CASSVPTGNEQFF. The CDR3 DNA follows: TGCGCCAGCAGCGTACCAACAGGGAATGAGCAGTTCTTC.

This clonotype appeared many times. The J gene is TRBJ2-2, the V gene TRBV7-3, with TRBD1 matching 9 bases. This CDR3 is 17 amino acids long. Germline V lookup: CDR1 SGHTA, CDR2 FQGTGA. J lost 1 base, V lost 4 bases, and 7 bases had no gene match. In nucleotides, the CDR3 is TGTGCCAGCAGCTGGGGCCCGGGACAGGGGAACACCGGGGAGCTGTTTTTT. It yields the protein CASSWGPGQGNTGELFF.

This clonotype was seen repeatedly, ten times or more. CDR3 nucleotides: TGCGCCAGCAGCTCTGGACAGACCGGGGAGCTGTTTTTT. This encodes CASSSGQTGELFF. The chain couples TRBV5-1 to TRBJ2-2, with D perhaps TRBD1 (6 bases). This CDR3 region has 13 residues. Germline assignment: CDR1 SGHRS and CDR2 YFSETQ. Deletions cut 3 bases from V and 5 bases from J, with 8 bases between. The entire variable domain, with the rest obtained from reference TRBV5-1 and TRBJ2-2, is as follows: KAGVTQTPRYLIKTRGQQVTLSCSPISGHRSVSWYQQTPGQGLQFLFEYFSETQRNKGNFPGRFSGRQFSNSRSEMNVSTLELGDSALYLCASSSGQTGELFFGEGSRLTVL.

This clonotype was counted many times. The rearrangement links TRBV12-3 or TRBV12-4 to TRBJ1-5; D might be TRBD1 (5 bases). V was shortened by 3 bases and J by 5 bases, with 11 bases between the two germline ends. This CDR3 comprises 14 residues. The CDR3 loop reads CASSFDREYQPQHF. For the CDR3, the DNA is TGTGCCAGCAGTTTCGACAGAGAATATCAGCCCCAGCATTTT.

There are a few counts of this clonotype. The chain uses TRBV2 and TRBJ1-6; D might be TRBD1 (5 bases). The germline CDR1 and CDR2 sequences are SNHLY and FYNNEI. Trimming pared 8 bases from V and 8 bases from J, leaving 13 bases between. The CDR3 is 13 amino acids. As DNA, the CDR3 is TGTGCCAGCCTAGACGACAGCTATTCACCCCTCCACTTT. It translates to CASLDDSYSPLHF. The complete variable domain, with remaining parts taken from reference TRBV2 and TRBJ1-6, reads EPEVTQTPSHQVTQMGQEVILRCVPISNHLYFYWYRQILGQKVEFLVSFYNNEISEKSEIFDDQFSVERPDGSNFTLKIRSTKLEDSAMYFCASLDDSYSPLHFGNGTRLTVT.

In its sample, this clonotype was seen many times. V and J are TRBV5-1 and TRBJ2-5; tentatively, D is TRBD2 (6 bases). The germline V gene encodes CDR1 SGHRS and CDR2 YFSETQ. Trimming removed 0 bases from V and 5 bases from J, with 14 bases in between. The CDR3 runs 15 residues. The CDR3 coding sequence is TGCGCCAGCAGCTTGGGAGGACCCGCGGGGGAGACCCAGTACTTC. It is translated as CASSLGGPAGETQYF.